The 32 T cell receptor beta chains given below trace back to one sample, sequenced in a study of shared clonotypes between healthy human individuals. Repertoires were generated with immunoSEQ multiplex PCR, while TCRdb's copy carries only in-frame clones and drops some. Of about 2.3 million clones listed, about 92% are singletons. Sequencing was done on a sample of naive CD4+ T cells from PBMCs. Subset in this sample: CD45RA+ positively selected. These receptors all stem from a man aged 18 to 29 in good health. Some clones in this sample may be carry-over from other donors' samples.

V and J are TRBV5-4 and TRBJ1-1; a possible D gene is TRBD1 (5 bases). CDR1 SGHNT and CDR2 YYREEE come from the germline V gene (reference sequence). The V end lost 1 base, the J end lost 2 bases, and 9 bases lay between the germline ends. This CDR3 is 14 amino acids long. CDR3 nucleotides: TGTGCCAGCAGCTTGCAAGACAGAAACACTGAAGCTTTCTTT. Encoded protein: CASSLQDRNTEAFF.

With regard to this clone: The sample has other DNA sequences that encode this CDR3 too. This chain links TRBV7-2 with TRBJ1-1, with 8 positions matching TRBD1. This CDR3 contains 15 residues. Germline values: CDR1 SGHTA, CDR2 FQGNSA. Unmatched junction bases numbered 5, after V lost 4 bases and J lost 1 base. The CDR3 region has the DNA TGTGCCAGCAGCTCTCTAGGGACAGGGAACACTGAAGCTTTCTTT. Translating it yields CASSSLGTGNTEAFF.

CDR3 sequence reads: CAITKGGGETQYF. The CDR3 bases are TGTGCCATCACGAAGGGAGGGGGGGAGACCCAGTACTTC. This chain joins TRBV10-3 and TRBJ2-5; D may be TRBD2 (7 bases). This CDR3 has 13 residues. V dropped 7 bases and J dropped 5 bases, with 14 bases sitting between them. Germline V gene sequence: CDR1 ENHRY, CDR2 SYGVKD.

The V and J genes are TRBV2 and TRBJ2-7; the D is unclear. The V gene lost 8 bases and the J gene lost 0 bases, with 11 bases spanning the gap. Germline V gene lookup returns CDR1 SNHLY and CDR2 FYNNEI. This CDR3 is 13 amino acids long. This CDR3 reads CASGISDSYEQYF. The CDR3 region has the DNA TGTGCCAGCGGGATCTCTGACTCCTACGAGCAGTACTTC.

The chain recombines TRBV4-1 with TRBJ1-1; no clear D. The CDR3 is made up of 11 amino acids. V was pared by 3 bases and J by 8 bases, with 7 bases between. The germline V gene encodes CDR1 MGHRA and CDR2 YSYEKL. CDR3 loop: CASSHYSEAFF. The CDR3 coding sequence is TGCGCCAGCAGCCACTACAGCGAAGCTTTCTTT.

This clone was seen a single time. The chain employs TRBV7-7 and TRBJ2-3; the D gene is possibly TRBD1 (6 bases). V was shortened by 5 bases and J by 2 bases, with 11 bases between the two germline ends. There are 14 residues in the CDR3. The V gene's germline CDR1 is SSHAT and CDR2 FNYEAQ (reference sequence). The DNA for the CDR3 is TGTGCCAGCAGCCCCGGACAGAACACAGATACGCAGTATTTT. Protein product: CASSPGQNTDTQYF.

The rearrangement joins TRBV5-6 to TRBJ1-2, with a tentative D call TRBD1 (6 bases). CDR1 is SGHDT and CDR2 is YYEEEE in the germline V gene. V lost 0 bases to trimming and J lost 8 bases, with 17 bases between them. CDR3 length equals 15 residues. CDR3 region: CASSLAGVGATGYTF. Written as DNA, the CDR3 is TGTGCCAGCAGCTTGGCCGGGGTGGGGGCGACGGGCTACACCTTC.

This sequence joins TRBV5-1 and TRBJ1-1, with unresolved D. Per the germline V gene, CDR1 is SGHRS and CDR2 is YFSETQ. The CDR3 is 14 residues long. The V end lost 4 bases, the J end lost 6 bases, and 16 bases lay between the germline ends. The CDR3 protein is CASSPGLPSPEAFF. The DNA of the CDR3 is TGCGCCAGCAGCCCCGGGCTCCCTTCCCCTGAAGCTTTCTTT.

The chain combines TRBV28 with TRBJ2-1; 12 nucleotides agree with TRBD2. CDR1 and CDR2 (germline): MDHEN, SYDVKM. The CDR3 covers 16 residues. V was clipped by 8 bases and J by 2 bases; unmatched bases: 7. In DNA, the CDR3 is TGTGCCAGCGTTGAACTAGCGGGAGGTCCCTACAATGAGCAGTTCTTC. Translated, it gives CASVELAGGPYNEQFF.

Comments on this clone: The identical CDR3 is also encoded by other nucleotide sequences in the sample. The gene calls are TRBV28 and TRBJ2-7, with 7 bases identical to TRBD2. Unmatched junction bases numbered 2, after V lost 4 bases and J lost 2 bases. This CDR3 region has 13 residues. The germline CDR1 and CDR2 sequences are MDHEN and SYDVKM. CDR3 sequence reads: CASSSGLPYEQYF. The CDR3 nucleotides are TGTGCCAGCAGTTCGGGACTACCCTACGAGCAGTACTTC.

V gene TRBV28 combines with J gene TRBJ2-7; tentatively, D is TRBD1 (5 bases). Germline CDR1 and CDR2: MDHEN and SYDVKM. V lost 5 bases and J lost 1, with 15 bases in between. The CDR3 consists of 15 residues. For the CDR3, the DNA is TGTGCCAGCAGTCGCCTAGGGGCTTGGTCCTACGAGCAGTACTTC. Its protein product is CASSRLGAWSYEQYF.

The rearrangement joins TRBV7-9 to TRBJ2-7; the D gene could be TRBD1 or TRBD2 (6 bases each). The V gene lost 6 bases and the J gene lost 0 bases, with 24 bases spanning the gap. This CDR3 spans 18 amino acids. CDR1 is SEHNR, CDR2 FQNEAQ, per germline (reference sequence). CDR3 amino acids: CASRHSFGGRDGSYEQYF. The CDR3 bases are TGTGCCAGCAGACATAGTTTCGGGGGCAGAGACGGCTCCTACGAGCAGTACTTC.

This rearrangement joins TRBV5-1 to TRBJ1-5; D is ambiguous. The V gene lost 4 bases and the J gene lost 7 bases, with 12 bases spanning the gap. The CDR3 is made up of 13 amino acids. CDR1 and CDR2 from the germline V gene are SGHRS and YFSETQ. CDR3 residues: CASSPNGVQPQHF. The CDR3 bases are TGCGCCAGCAGCCCGAACGGAGTCCAGCCCCAGCATTTT.

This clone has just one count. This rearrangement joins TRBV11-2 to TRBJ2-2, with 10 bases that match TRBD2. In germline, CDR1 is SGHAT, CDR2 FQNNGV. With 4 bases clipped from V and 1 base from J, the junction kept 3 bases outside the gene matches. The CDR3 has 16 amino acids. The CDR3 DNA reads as TGTGCCAGCAGCTGGGCTAGCGGGAGGAACACCGGGGAGCTGTTTTTT. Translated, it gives CASSWASGRNTGELFF.

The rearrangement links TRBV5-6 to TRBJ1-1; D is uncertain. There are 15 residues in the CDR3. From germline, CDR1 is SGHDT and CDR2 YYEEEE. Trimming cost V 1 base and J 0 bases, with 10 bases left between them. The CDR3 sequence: CASSLWMDLNTEAFF. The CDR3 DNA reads TGTGCCAGCAGCTTGTGGATGGATTTGAACACTGAAGCTTTCTTT.

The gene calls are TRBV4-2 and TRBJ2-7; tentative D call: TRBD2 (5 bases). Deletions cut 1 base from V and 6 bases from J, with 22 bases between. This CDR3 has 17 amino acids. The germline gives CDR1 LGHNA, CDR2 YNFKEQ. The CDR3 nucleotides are TGTGCCAGCAGCCAAGTATTTATACGGGGAAATCTTCTCGAGCAGTACTTC. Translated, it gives CASSQVFIRGNLLEQYF.

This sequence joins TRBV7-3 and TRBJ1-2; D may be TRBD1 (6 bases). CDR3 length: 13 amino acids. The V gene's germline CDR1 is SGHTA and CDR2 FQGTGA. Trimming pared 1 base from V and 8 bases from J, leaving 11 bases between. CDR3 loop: CASSLNRDSGYTF. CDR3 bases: TGTGCCAGCAGCTTAAACAGGGACTCCGGCTACACCTTC.

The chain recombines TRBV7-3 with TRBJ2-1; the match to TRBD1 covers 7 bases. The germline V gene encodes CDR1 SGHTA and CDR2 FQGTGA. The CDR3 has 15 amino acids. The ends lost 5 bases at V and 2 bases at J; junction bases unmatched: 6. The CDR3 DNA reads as TGTGCCAGCAGCCCCCAGGGGGACCCCTACAATGAGCAGTTCTTC. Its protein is CASSPQGDPYNEQFF.

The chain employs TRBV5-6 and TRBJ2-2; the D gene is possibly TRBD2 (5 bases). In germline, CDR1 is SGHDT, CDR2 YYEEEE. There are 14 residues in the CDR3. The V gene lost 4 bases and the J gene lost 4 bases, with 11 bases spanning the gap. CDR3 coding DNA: TGTGCCAGCAGCCCGGACTGGGGCACCGGGGAGCTGTTTTTT. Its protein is CASSPDWGTGELFF.

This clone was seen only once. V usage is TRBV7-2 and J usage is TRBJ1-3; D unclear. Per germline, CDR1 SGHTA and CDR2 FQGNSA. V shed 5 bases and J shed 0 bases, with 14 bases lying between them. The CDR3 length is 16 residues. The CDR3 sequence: CASSTRTGSSGNTIYF. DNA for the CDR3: TGTGCCAGCAGCACCCGGACGGGCAGCTCTGGAAACACCATATATTTT.

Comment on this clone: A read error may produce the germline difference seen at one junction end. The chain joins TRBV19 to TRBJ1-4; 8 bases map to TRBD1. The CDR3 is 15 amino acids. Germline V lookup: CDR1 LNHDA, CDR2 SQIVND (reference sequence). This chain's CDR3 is CASRIGQGGNEKLFF. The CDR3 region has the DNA TGTGCCAGTAGGATAGGACAGGGTGGAAATGAAAAACTGTTTTTT.

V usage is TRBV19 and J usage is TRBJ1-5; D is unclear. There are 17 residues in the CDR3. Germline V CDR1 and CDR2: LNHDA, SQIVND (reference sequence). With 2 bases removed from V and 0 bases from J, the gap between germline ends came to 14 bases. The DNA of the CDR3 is TGTGCCAGTAGTATAATCGCCCGCCGACCTAGCAATCAGCCCCAGCATTTT. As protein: CASSIIARRPSNQPQHF.

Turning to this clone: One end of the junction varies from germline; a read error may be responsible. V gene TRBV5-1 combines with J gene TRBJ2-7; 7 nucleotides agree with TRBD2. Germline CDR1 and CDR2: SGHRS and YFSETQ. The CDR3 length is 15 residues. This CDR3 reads CASRLAASGPYEQYF. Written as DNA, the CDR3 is TGCGCCAGCAGGTTGGCGGCTAGCGGACCCTACGAGCAGTACTTC.

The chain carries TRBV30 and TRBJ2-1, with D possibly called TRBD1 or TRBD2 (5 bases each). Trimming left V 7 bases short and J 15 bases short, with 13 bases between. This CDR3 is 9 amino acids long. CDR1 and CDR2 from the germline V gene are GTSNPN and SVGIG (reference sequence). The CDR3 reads CASGYGGFF. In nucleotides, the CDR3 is TGTGCCTCGGGATATGGGGGGTTCTTC.

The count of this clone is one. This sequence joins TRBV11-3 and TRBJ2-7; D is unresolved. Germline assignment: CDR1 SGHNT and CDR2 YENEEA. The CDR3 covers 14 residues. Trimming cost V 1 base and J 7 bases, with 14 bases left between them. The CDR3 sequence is CASSLGSSFGEQYF. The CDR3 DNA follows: TGTGCCAGCAGCTTAGGCAGTAGTTTCGGGGAGCAGTACTTC.

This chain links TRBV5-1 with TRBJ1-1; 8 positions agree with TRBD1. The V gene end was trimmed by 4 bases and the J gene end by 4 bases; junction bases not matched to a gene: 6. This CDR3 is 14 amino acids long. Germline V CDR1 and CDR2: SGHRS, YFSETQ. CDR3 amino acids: CASSKGQAGTEAFF. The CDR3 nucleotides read TGCGCCAGCAGCAAGGGACAGGCGGGCACTGAAGCTTTCTTT. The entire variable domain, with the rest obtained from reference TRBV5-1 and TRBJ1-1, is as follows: KAGVTQTPRYLIKTRGQQVTLSCSPISGHRSVSWYQQTPGQGLQFLFEYFSETQRNKGNFPGRFSGRQFSNSRSEMNVSTLELGDSALYLCASSKGQAGTEAFFGQGTRLTVV.

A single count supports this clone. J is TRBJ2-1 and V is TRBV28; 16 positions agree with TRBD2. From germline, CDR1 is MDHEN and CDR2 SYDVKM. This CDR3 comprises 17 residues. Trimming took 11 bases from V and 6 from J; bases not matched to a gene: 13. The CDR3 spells CASLGTSGRAPPNEQFF. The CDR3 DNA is TGTGCCTCCCTTGGGACTAGCGGGAGGGCCCCCCCCAATGAGCAGTTCTTC. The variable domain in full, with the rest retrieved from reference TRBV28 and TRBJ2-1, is DVKVTQSSRYLVKRTGEKVFLECVQDMDHENMFWYRQDPGLGLRLIYFSYDVKMKEKGDIPEGYSVSREKKERFSLILESASTNQTSMYLCASLGTSGRAPPNEQFFGPGTRLTVL.

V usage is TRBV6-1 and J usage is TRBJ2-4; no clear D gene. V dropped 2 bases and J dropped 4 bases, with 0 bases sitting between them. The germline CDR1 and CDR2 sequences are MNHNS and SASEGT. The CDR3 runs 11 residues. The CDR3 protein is CASSEKNIQYF. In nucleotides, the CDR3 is TGTGCCAGCAGTGAAAAAAACATTCAGTACTTC.

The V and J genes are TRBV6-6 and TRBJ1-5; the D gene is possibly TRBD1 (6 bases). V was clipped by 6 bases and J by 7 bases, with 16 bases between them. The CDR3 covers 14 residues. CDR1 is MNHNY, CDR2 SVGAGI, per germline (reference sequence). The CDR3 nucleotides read TGTGCCAGCAGCTCAGGGGTTGGGTGGCAGCCCCAGCATTTT. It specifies CASSSGVGWQPQHF.

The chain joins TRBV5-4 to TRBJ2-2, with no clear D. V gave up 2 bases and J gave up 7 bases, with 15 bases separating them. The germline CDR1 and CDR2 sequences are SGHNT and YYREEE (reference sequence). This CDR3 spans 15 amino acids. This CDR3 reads CASSFPEIRGGELFF. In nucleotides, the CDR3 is TGTGCCAGCAGCTTCCCTGAGATCCGAGGCGGGGAGCTGTTTTTT.

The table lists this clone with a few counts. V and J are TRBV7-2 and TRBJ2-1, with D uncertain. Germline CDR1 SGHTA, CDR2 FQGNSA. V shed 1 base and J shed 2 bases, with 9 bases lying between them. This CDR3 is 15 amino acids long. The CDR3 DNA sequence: TGTGCCAGCAGCTTAGGACCCCCGGCCTACAATGAGCAGTTCTTC. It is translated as CASSLGPPAYNEQFF.

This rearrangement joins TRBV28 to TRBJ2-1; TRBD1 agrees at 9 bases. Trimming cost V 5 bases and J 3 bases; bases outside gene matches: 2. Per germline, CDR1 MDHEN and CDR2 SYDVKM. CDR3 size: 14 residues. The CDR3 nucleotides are TGTGCCAGCAGTGAGACAGGGGGCTACAATGAGCAGTTCTTC. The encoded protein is CASSETGGYNEQFF.